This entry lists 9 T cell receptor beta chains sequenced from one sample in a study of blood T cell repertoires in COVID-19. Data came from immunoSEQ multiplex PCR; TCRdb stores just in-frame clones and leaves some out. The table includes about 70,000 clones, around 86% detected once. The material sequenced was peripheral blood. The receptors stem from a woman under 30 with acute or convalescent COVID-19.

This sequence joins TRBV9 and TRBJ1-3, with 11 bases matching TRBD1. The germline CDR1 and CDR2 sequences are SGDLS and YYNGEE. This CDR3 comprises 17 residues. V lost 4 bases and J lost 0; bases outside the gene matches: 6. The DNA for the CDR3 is TGTGCCAGCAGCCTCGGGACAGGGGGAAACTCTGGAAACACCATATATTTT. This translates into CASSLGTGGNSGNTIYF.

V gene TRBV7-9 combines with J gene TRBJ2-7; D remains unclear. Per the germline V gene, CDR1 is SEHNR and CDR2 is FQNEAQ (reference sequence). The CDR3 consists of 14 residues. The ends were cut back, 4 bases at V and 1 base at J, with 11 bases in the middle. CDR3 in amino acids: CASSSGSVSYEQYF. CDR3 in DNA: TGTGCCAGCAGCTCAGGCTCGGTATCCTACGAGCAGTACTTC.

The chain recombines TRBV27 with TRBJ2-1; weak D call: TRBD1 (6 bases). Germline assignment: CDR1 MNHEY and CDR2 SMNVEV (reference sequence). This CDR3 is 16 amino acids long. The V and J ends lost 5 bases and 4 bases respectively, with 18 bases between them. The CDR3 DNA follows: TGTGCCAGCAGTACTACAAGGGGGAAAAATTACAATGAGCAGTTCTTC. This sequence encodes CASSTTRGKNYNEQFF.

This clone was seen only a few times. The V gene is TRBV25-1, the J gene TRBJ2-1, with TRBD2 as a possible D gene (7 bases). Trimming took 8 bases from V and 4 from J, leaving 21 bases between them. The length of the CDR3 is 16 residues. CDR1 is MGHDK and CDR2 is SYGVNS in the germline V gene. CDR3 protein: CASWIIGGRKYNEQFF. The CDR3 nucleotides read TGTGCCAGCTGGATAATCGGGGGGCGAAAATACAATGAGCAGTTCTTC.

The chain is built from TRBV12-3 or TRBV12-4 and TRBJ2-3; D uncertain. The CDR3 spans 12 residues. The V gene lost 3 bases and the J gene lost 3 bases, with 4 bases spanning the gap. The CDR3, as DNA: TGTGCCAGCAGTTTTAAAACAGATACGCAGTATTTT. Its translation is CASSFKTDTQYF.

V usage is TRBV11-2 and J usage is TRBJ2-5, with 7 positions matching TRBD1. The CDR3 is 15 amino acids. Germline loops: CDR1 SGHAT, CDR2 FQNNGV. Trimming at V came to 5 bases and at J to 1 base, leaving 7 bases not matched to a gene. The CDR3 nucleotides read TGTGCCAGCAGCAGGACAGGAGTAGCCCAAGAGACCCAGTACTTC. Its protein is CASSRTGVAQETQYF.

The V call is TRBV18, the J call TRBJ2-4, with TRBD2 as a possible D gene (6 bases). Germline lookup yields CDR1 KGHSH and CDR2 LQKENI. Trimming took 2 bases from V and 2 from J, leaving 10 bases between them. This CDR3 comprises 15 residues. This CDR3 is CASSPGGGPKNIQYF. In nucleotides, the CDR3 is TGTGCCAGCTCACCAGGGGGAGGACCCAAAAACATTCAGTACTTC.

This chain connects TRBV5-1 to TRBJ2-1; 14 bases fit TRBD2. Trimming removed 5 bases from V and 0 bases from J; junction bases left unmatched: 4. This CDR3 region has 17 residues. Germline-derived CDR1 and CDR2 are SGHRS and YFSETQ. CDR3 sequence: CASRRTSGRSSYNEQFF. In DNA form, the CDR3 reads TGCGCCAGCAGGCGGACTAGCGGGAGGAGCTCCTACAATGAGCAGTTCTTC.

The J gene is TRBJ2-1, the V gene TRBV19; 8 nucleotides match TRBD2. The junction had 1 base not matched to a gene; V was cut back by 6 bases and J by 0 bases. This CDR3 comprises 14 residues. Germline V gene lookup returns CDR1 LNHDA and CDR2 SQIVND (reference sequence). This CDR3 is CASSGLASYNEQFF. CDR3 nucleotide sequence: TGTGCCAGTAGCGGACTAGCCTCCTACAATGAGCAGTTCTTC.